The next 32 T cell receptor beta chains were all read from a single sample in a study of blood T cell repertoires in COVID-19. This table comes from immunoSEQ multiplex PCR, and its TCRdb copy is limited to in-frame clones, with some not included. The sample lists nearly 110,000 clones; about 64% were seen once. The specimen was peripheral blood. These TCRs come from a human donor with acute or convalescent COVID-19. The donor label of this sample is uncertain.

The chain employs TRBV10-2 and TRBJ1-6, with TRBD1 as a possible D gene (5 bases). Germline V gives CDR1 WSHSY, CDR2 SAAADI. The CDR3 spans 17 residues. V was cut by 3 bases and J by 0 bases, with 12 bases left in between. CDR3 residues: CASSDYRGGSYNSPLHF. The CDR3 DNA follows: TGCGCCAGCAGTGACTATCGGGGGGGCTCCTATAATTCACCCCTCCACTTT.

Note on this clone: A read error may account for a junction end that differs from germline. The gene calls are TRBV24-1 and TRBJ2-3; maybe TRBD1 (6 bases). Germline V lookup: CDR1 KGHDR, CDR2 SFDVKD. The CDR3 runs to 13 residues. The CDR3 nucleotides read TGTGCCACCAGTGAACGTACAGGGTCCCAGAAATGGTTT. This translates into CATSERTGSQKWF.

The CDR3 sequence is CASSKDFSSATNEKLFF. The CDR3, as DNA: TGTGCCAGCAGCAAAGACTTTTCGTCGGCAACTAATGAAAAACTGTTTTTT. The chain links TRBV21-1 to TRBJ1-4. TRBV21-1 is a documented pseudogene. The CDR3 extends over 17 amino acids.

Here the CDR3 reads CSVEVFRPRGLAGDRDNEQFF. CDR3 DNA: TGCAGCGTTGAAGTTTTCAGACCTCGGGGACTAGCGGGGGACCGGGACAATGAGCAGTTCTTC. This chain joins TRBV29-1 and TRBJ2-1; 14 bases align to TRBD2. There are 21 residues in the CDR3. V dropped 1 base and J dropped 5; count of bases not matched to a gene: 19. Germline loops: CDR1 SQVTM, CDR2 ANQGSEA.

The chain carries TRBV2 and TRBJ1-2; D gene ambiguous. V was shortened by 4 bases and J by 0 bases, with 6 bases between the two germline ends. This CDR3 has 13 residues. Germline lookup yields CDR1 SNHLY and CDR2 FYNNEI. CDR3 protein: CASSALSNYGYTF. The CDR3 nucleotides are TGTGCCAGCAGTGCCCTCTCTAACTATGGCTACACCTTC.

This chain links TRBV21-1 with TRBJ1-6; the D segment call TRBD1 is taken from the table without a DNA check. TRBV21-1 represents a pseudogene. This CDR3 contains 15 residues. The DNA for the CDR3 is TGTGCCAGCAGCCTCCCAGGGTGCTATAATTCACCCCTCCACTTT. Its protein is CASSLPGCYNSPLHF.

The rearrangement links TRBV18 to TRBJ2-5; 8 positions match TRBD2. This CDR3 is built from 16 residues. The ends lost 2 bases at V and 5 bases at J; junction bases unmatched: 10. CDR1 and CDR2 (germline): KGHSH, LQKENI. The CDR3 DNA reads as TGTGCCAGCTCACCATTAGCGGGGCGTCTTTGGGAGACCCAGTACTTC. This gives the protein CASSPLAGRLWETQYF.

The J gene is TRBJ2-7, the V gene TRBV27, with D tentatively TRBD1 (6 bases). The CDR3 loop spans 14 amino acids. Germline V gene lookup returns CDR1 MNHEY and CDR2 SMNVEV (reference sequence). The ends were cut back, 3 bases at V and 2 bases at J, with 11 bases in the middle. In DNA form, the CDR3 reads TGTGCCAGCAGTTTTGACAGGTTCCCCTACGAGCAGTACTTC. Translating gives CASSFDRFPYEQYF.

This clone has more than one count but fewer than ten. This chain connects TRBV6-5 to TRBJ1-1; D gene ambiguous. The V gene's germline CDR1 is MNHEY and CDR2 SVGAGI. The CDR3 is 13 amino acids. Trimming took off 8 bases at V and 4 bases at J, with 14 bases between the two ends. The CDR3: CASVKRQSTEAFF. The CDR3 DNA reads TGTGCCAGCGTGAAGCGCCAAAGCACTGAAGCTTTCTTT.

The chain joins TRBV6-2 or TRBV6-3 to TRBJ1-1; 9 bases agree with TRBD1. This CDR3 has 17 residues. CDR1 and CDR2 (germline): MNHEY, SVGEGT. With V trimmed by 5 bases and J by 0 bases, 10 bases remained unmatched. CDR3 loop: CASSRQTGGNMNTEAFF. Written as DNA, the CDR3 is TGTGCCAGCAGTAGACAGACAGGGGGAAACATGAACACTGAAGCTTTCTTT.

This rearrangement joins TRBV18 to TRBJ1-1, with D possibly TRBD1 on 5 matching bases. The CDR3 consists of 16 residues. Looked up from germline, CDR1 is KGHSH and CDR2 is LQKENI. Trimming stripped 6 bases from V and 2 bases from J, with 19 bases between. The CDR3 DNA follows: TGTGCCAGCTCTCCTCTCGGTGCAGGGTATAACACTGAAGCTTTCTTT. Translation: CASSPLGAGYNTEAFF.

V and J are TRBV14 and TRBJ2-5, with 12 positions matching TRBD2. After removal of 5 bases from V and 4 bases from J, the junction contained 8 bases not matched to a gene. The length of the CDR3 is 16 residues. The V gene's germline CDR1 is SGHDN and CDR2 FVKESK. The DNA for the CDR3 is TGTGCCAGCAGCTCTCTCGGACTAGCGGGGAGAGAGACCCAGTACTTC. Translation gives CASSSLGLAGRETQYF.

CDR3 DNA sequence: TGTGCCAGCAGCAGGGACTTGAGTCCAATCAACTCTGGGGCCAACGTCCTGACTTTC. This sequence encodes CASSRDLSPINSGANVLTF. This chain links TRBV5-5 with TRBJ2-6; D might be TRBD2 (6 bases). The germline V and J ends were trimmed by 4 bases and 0 bases, with 20 bases remaining between them. Germline V lookup: CDR1 SGHKS, CDR2 YYEKEE (reference sequence). The CDR3 is 19 residues long.

The chain joins TRBV24-1 to TRBJ2-3; D perhaps matches TRBD2 (6 bases). From germline, CDR1 is KGHDR and CDR2 SFDVKD. Trimming shortened V by 0 bases and J by 5 bases, and 14 bases separated the two germline ends. The CDR3 runs to 16 residues. This CDR3 reads CATSDLVHSSGDTQYF. CDR3 coding DNA: TGTGCCACCAGTGATTTGGTCCACAGTAGCGGAGATACGCAGTATTTT.

The V gene is TRBV20-1, the J gene TRBJ1-3, with D unresolved. V shed 1 base and J shed 4 bases, with 2 bases lying between them. CDR1 is DFQATT and CDR2 is SNEGSKA in the germline V gene (reference sequence). The CDR3 runs to 11 residues. The CDR3: CSARVGNTIYF. CDR3 nucleotides: TGCAGTGCTAGAGTAGGAAACACCATATATTTT.

The CDR3 sequence: CASSLGPGTGLNEQFF. In DNA form, the CDR3 reads TGTGCCAGCAGCTTAGGCCCCGGGACAGGGCTTAATGAGCAGTTCTTC. The V call is TRBV7-6, the J call TRBJ2-1; 9 bases match TRBD1. There are 16 residues in the CDR3. CDR1 and CDR2 from the germline V gene are SGHVS and FNYEAQ. J lost 7 bases, V lost 1 base, and 8 bases had no gene match.

This rearrangement joins TRBV7-2 to TRBJ2-7; TRBD2 aligns across 9 bases. Germline values: CDR1 SGHTA, CDR2 FQGNSA. J was trimmed by 7 bases and V by 5 bases; bases with no gene match: 12. This CDR3 spans 15 amino acids. CDR3 residues: CASSRGLAYPQEQYF. CDR3 bases: TGTGCCAGCAGCCGCGGACTAGCGTACCCACAAGAGCAGTACTTC. Complete variable domain (other parts from reference TRBV7-2 and TRBJ2-7): GAGVSQSPSNKVTEKGKDVELRCDPISGHTALYWYRQSLGQGLEFLIYFQGNSAPDKSGLPSDRFSAERTGGSVSTLTIQRTQQEDSAVYLCASSRGLAYPQEQYFGPGTRLTVT.

This clone was seen a handful of times. The chain uses TRBV29-1 and TRBJ2-5; TRBD1 agrees at 8 bases. The CDR3 is 12 residues long. Germline V gene sequence: CDR1 SQVTM, CDR2 ANQGSEA. V dropped 7 bases and J dropped 3; count of bases not matched to a gene: 4. CDR3 nucleotide sequence: TGCAGCGCCACGGACAGGGAAGAGACCCAGTACTTC. It yields the protein CSATDREETQYF. Complete variable domain (other parts from reference TRBV29-1 and TRBJ2-5): SAVISQKPSRDICQRGTSLTIQCQVDSQVTMMFWYRQQPGQSLTLIATANQGSEATYESGFVIDKFPISRPNLTFSTLTVSNMSPEDSSIYLCSATDREETQYFGPGTRLLVL.

This clone was seen only a few times. The V call is TRBV2, the J call TRBJ2-3; possible D gene TRBD1, 6 bases. V was clipped by 6 bases and J by 6 bases, with 13 bases between them. The CDR3 loop spans 13 amino acids. Germline CDR1 is SNHLY and CDR2 is FYNNEI. In nucleotides, the CDR3 is TGTGCCAGCAGGGTACAGGGTTGGGATACGCAGTATTTT. Translation gives CASRVQGWDTQYF.

The chain is built from TRBV10-3 and TRBJ1-5; a possible D gene is TRBD1 (6 bases). The germline V gene has CDR1 ENHRY and CDR2 SYGVKD. The CDR3 has 13 amino acids. With 6 bases removed from V and 7 bases from J, the gap between germline ends came to 13 bases. The CDR3: CAISPQGGQPQHF. The CDR3 region has the DNA TGTGCCATCAGCCCACAGGGAGGGCAGCCCCAGCATTTT.

The CDR3 DNA reads TGTGCCAGCAGTGAAGATCGGGGGGAAAAACTGTTTTTT. This sequence encodes CASSEDRGEKLFF. The rearrangement uses TRBV6-1 and TRBJ1-4; D perhaps matches TRBD1 (5 bases). This CDR3 contains 13 residues. Germline assignment: CDR1 MNHNS and CDR2 SASEGT. V was trimmed by 1 base and J by 8 bases, leaving 8 bases between them.

J is TRBJ2-5 and V is TRBV3-1 (or the pseudogene TRBV3-2), with 9 nucleotides matching TRBD2. V shed 0 bases and J 4 bases; nucleotides not matched to a gene: 12. The germline V gene has CDR1 LGHDT and CDR2 YNNKEL (reference sequence). This CDR3 is built from 18 residues. The CDR3 region is CASSQDIFRRGGRETQYF. The CDR3 nucleotides are TGTGCCAGCAGCCAAGATATTTTCCGGCGGGGGGGCCGAGAGACCCAGTACTTC.

This chain joins TRBV6-5 and TRBJ1-4; no definite D call. V was pared by 1 base and J by 8 bases, with 11 bases between. Germline CDR1 is MNHEY and CDR2 is SVGAGI. The CDR3 loop spans 14 amino acids. The CDR3: CASSYLPGLEKLFF. In nucleotides, the CDR3 is TGTGCCAGCAGTTACTTGCCGGGTTTGGAAAAACTGTTTTTT.

The V and J genes are TRBV5-8 and TRBJ1-1, with D perhaps matching TRBD1 (6 bases). Trimming pared 6 bases from V and 1 base from J, leaving 19 bases between. The CDR3 totals 16 residues. The germline V gene encodes CDR1 SGHTS and CDR2 YDEGEE. CDR3: CASTRDTGLRNTEAFF. CDR3 nucleotide sequence: TGTGCCAGCACCAGGGATACAGGGCTGCGGAACACTGAAGCTTTCTTT.

The chain is built from TRBV11-2 and TRBJ2-7; possibly TRBD1 for D (6 bases). The CDR3 covers 15 residues. The germline V gene encodes CDR1 SGHAT and CDR2 FQNNGV. V was clipped by 0 bases and J by 3 bases, with 12 bases between them. CDR3 in amino acids: CASSLELGHFYEQYF. The DNA of the CDR3 is TGTGCCAGCAGCTTAGAATTGGGACACTTCTACGAGCAGTACTTC.

This clone was observed a handful of times. The chain couples TRBV6-4 to TRBJ2-3; the match to TRBD1 covers 8 bases. The CDR3 spans 14 residues. The germline V gene encodes CDR1 MRHNA and CDR2 SNTAGT. V gave up 4 bases and J gave up 2 bases; unmatched junction bases: 2. The CDR3 here is CASSGGQDTDTQYF. In DNA, the CDR3 is TGTGCCAGCAGTGGGGGACAGGACACAGATACGCAGTATTTT.

The J gene is TRBJ2-7, the V gene TRBV28; D remains unclear. V was pared by 5 bases and J by 4 bases, with 15 bases between. Germline V gene sequence: CDR1 MDHEN, CDR2 SYDVKM. There are 14 residues in the CDR3. CDR3 amino acids: CASSPQNRYYEQYV. The CDR3 region has the DNA TGTGCCAGCAGTCCCCAGAACAGATATTACGAGCAGTACGTC.

The chain recombines TRBV9 with TRBJ1-1; D uncertain. This CDR3 is 13 amino acids long. Looked up from germline, CDR1 is SGDLS and CDR2 is YYNGEE. The V gene lost 2 bases and the J gene lost 0 bases, with 5 bases spanning the gap. DNA of the CDR3: TGTGCCAGCAGCGTTCAGTTGAACACTGAAGCTTTCTTT. The encoded protein is CASSVQLNTEAFF.

The gene calls are TRBV24-1 and TRBJ2-5, with 10 nucleotides matching TRBD2. This CDR3 spans 15 amino acids. J lost 3 bases, V lost 5 bases, and 5 bases had no gene match. Germline V gene data show CDR1 as KGHDR and CDR2 as SFDVKD. The CDR3 DNA reads as TGTGCCACCAGTGCTGCCGGGACTAGCGAAGAGACCCAGTACTTC. Encoded protein: CATSAAGTSEETQYF.

The chain is built from TRBV9 and TRBJ2-7; TRBD1 aligns across 9 bases. Germline V gene data show CDR1 as SGDLS and CDR2 as YYNGEE. The CDR3 runs to 15 residues. The J segment lost 2 bases and the V segment lost 0 bases, leaving 3 bases of the junction unmatched. This chain's CDR3 is CASSVGQGGPYEQYF. CDR3 DNA: TGTGCCAGCAGCGTAGGACAGGGGGGGCCCTACGAGCAGTACTTC.

The rearrangement uses TRBV6-1 and TRBJ1-6, with 7 nucleotides matching TRBD1. Germline V gene data show CDR1 as MNHNS and CDR2 as SASEGT. There are 16 residues in the CDR3. The ends lost 5 bases at V and 4 bases at J; junction bases unmatched: 8. Here the CDR3 reads CASSKGQARYNSPLHF. Written as DNA, the CDR3 is TGTGCCAGCAGTAAAGGACAGGCAAGATATAATTCACCCCTCCACTTT.

The chain uses TRBV18 and TRBJ2-3; a weak D match, TRBD1 (6 bases). CDR1 KGHSH and CDR2 LQKENI come from the germline V gene. V gave up 3 bases and J gave up 4 bases, with 11 bases separating them. The length of the CDR3 is 14 residues. In DNA, the CDR3 is TGTGCCAGCTCACCTTCACAGGGCGCAGATACGCAGTATTTT. This encodes CASSPSQGADTQYF. The complete variable domain, with remaining parts taken from reference TRBV18 and TRBJ2-3, reads NAGVMQNPRHLVRRRGQEARLRCSPMKGHSHVYWYRQLPEEGLKFMVYLQKENIIDESGMPKERFSAEFPKEGPSILRIQQVVRGDSAAYFCASSPSQGADTQYFGPGTRLTVL.